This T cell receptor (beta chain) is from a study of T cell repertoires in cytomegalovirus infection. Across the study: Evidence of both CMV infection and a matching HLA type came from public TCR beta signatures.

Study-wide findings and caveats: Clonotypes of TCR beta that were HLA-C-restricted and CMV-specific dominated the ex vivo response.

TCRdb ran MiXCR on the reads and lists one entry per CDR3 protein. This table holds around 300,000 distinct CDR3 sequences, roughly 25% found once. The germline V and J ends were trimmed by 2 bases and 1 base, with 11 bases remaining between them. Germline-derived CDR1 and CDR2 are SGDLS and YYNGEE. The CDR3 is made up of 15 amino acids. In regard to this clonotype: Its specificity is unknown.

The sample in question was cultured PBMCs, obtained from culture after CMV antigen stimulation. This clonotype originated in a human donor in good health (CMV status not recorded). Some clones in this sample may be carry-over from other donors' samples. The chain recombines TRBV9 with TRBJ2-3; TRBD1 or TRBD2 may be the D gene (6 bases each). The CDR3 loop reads CASSVTGGGTDTQYF. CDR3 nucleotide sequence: TGTGCCAGCAGCGTGACAGGAGGGGGCACAGATACGCAGTATTTT.